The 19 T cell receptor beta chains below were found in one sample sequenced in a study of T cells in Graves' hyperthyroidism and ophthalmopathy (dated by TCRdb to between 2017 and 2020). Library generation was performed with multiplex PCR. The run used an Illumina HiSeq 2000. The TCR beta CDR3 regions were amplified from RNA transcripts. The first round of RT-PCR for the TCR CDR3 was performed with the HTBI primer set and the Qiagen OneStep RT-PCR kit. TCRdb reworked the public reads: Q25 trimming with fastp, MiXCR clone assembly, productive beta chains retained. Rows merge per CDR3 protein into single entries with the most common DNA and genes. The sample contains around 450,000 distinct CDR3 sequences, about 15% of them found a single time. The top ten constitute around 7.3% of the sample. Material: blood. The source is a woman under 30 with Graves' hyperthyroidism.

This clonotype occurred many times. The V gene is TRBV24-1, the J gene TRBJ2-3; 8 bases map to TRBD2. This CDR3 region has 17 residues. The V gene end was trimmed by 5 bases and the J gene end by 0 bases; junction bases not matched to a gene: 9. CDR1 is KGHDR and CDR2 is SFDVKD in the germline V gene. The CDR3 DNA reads TGTGCCACCAGTGCCCAACGCGGGGGGTCTAGCACAGATACGCAGTATTTT. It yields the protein CATSAQRGGSSTDTQYF.

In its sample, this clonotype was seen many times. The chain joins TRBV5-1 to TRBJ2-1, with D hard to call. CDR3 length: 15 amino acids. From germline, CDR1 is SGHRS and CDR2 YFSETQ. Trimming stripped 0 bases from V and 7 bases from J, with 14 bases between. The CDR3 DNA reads TGCGCCAGCAGCTTGGAAGGTGCCAATGGGAATGAGCAGTTCTTC. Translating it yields CASSLEGANGNEQFF.

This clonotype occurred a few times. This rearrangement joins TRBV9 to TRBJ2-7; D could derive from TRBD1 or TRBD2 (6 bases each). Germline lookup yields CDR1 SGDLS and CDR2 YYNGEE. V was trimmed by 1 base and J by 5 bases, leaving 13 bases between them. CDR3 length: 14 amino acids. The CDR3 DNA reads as TGTGCCAGCAGCGTAACCCAAGGGGGGAACGAGCAGTACTTC. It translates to CASSVTQGGNEQYF.

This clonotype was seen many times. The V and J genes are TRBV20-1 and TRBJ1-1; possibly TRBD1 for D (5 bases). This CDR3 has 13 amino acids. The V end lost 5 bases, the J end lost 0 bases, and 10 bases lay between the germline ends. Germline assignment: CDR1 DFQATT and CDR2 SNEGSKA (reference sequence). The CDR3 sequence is CSAAGRMNTEAFF. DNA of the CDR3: TGCAGTGCTGCGGGACGGATGAACACTGAAGCTTTCTTT.

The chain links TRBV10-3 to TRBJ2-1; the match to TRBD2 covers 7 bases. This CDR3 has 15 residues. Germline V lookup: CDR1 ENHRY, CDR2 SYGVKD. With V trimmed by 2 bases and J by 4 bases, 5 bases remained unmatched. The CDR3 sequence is CAISEPQRGYNEQFF. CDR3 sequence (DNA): TGTGCCATCAGTGAGCCCCAGCGGGGTTACAATGAGCAGTTCTTC.

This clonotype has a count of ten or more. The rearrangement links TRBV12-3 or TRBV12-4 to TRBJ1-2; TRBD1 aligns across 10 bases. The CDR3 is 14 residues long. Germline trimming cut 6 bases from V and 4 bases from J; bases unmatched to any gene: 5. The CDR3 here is CASSPTGGRYGYTF. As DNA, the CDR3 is TGTGCCAGCAGCCCGACAGGGGGCCGCTATGGCTACACCTTC.

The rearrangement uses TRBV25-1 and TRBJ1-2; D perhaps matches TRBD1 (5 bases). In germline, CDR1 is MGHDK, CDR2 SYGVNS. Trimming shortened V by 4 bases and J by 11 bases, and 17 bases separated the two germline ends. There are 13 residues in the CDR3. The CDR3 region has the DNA TGTGCCAGCAGTGGCCGGGGGTCTGCCCCGTACACCTTC. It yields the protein CASSGRGSAPYTF.

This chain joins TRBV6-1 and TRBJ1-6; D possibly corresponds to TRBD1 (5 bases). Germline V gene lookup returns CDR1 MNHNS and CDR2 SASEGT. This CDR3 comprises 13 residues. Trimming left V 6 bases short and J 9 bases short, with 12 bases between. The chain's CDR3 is CASSPLGGSPLHF. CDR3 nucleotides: TGTGCCAGCAGCCCCCTGGGGGGTTCACCCCTCCACTTT.

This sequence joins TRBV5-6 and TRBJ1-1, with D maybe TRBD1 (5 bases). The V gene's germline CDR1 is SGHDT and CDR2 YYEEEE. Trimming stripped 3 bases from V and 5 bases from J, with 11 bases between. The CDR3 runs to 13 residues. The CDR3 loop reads CASSSTEGTEAFF. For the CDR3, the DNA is TGTGCCAGCAGCTCTACGGAGGGGACTGAAGCTTTCTTT.

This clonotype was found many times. The CDR3 is CASSPVPSSHEQYF. The DNA of the CDR3 is TGTGCCAGCAGCCCCGTGCCTTCTAGTCACGAGCAGTACTTC. The V and J genes are TRBV9 and TRBJ2-7, with unresolved D. CDR1 SGDLS and CDR2 YYNGEE come from the germline V gene. The V and J ends lost 4 bases and 5 bases respectively, with 16 bases between them. The length of the CDR3 is 14 residues.

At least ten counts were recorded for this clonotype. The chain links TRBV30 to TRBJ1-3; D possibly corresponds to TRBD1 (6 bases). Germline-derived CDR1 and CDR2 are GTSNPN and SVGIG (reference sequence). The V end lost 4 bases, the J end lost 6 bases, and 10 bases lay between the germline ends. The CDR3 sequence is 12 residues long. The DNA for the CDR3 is TGTGCCTGGAAACCGGGACAAAACACCATATATTTT. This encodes CAWKPGQNTIYF.

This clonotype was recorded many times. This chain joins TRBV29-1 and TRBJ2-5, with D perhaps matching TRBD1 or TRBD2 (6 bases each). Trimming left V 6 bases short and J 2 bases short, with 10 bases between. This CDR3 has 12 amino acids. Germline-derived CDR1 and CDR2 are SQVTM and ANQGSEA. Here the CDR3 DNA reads TGCAGCGTAAGGAGGGGGCAAGAGACCCAGTACTTC. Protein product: CSVRRGQETQYF.

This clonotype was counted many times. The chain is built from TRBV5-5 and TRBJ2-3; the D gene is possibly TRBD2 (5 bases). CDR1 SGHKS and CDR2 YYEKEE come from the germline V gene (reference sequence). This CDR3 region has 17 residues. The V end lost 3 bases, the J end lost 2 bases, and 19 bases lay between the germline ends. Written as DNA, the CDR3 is TGTGCCAGCAGCTCCTGGCGGTCGTTCGGGATCACAGATACGCAGTATTTT. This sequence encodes CASSSWRSFGITDTQYF.

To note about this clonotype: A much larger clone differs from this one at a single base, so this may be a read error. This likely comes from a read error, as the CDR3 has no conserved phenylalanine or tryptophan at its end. This CDR3 is CASSLSATGELFS. Here the CDR3 DNA reads TGTGCCAGCAGCCTTAGCGCCACCGGGGAGCTGTTTTCT. J is TRBJ2-2 and V is TRBV2, with D possibly being TRBD2 (5 bases). Trimming took 6 bases from V and 4 from J, leaving 9 bases between them. This CDR3 region has 13 residues. Germline CDR1 is SNHLY and CDR2 is FYNNEI.

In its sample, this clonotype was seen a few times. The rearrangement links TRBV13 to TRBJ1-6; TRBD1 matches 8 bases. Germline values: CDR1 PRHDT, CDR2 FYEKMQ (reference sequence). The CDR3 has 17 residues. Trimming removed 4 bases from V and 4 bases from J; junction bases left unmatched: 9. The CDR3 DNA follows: TGTGCCAGCAGCTCTACCGGACAGGGACCATATAATTCACCCCTCCACTTT. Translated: CASSSTGQGPYNSPLHF. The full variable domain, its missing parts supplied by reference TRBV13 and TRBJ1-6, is AAGVIQSPRHLIKEKRETATLKCYPIPRHDTVYWYQQGPGQDPQFLISFYEKMQSDKGSIPDRFSAQQFSDYHSELNMSSLELGDSALYFCASSSTGQGPYNSPLHFGNGTRLTVT.

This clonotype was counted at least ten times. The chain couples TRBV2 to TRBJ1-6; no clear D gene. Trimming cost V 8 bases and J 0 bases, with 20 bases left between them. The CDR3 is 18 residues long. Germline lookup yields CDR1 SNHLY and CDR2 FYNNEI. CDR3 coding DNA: TGTGCCAGCCGCCGGACGGGGAAAAAGGGCTCCTATAATTCACCCCTCCACTTT. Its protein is CASRRTGKKGSYNSPLHF.

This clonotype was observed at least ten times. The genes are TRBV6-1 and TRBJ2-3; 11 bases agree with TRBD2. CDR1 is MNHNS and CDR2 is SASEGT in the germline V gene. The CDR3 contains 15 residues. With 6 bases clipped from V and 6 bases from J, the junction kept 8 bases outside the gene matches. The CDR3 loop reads CASRRTSGGFDTQYF. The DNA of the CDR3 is TGTGCCAGCAGGCGAACTAGCGGGGGCTTCGATACGCAGTATTTT.

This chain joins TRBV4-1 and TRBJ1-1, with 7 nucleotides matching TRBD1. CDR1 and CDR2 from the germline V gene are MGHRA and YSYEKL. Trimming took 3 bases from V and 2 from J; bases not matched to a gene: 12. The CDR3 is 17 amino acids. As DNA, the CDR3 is TGCGCCAGCAGCCAGGTTCAGGGGGGACTGAGCAACACTGAAGCTTTCTTT. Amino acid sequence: CASSQVQGGLSNTEAFF.

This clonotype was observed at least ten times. The chain's CDR3 is CASSLMGAGYNEQFF. The CDR3 DNA sequence: TGTGCCAGCAGCTTAATGGGGGCAGGGTACAATGAGCAGTTCTTC. This chain uses TRBV11-3 with TRBJ2-1; D is possibly TRBD1 (6 bases). Trimming took off 2 bases at V and 4 bases at J, with 12 bases between the two ends. The germline V gene has CDR1 SGHNT and CDR2 YENEEA. This CDR3 has 15 amino acids.